The 2 T cell receptor beta chains in this list originate from one sample, sequenced in a study of cytomegalovirus exposure and HLA in healthy donors. PCR primers comprised 60 Vbeta and 13 Jbeta primers. Libraries were prepared by immunoSEQ multiplex PCR; TCRdb keeps only in-frame clonotypes and omits some of them. The sample yields 150,000 to 200,000 clones, 60% to 85% seen once. Sequencing was carried out using PBMCs. The receptors were sampled from a female donor in good health and CMV-seronegative.

This rearrangement joins TRBV19 to TRBJ2-3, with 15 bases matching TRBD2. Germline CDR1 is LNHDA and CDR2 is SQIVND (reference sequence). The CDR3 loop spans 18 amino acids. The junction had 7 bases not matched to a gene; V was cut back by 3 bases and J by 3 bases. CDR3 sequence (DNA): TGTGCCAGTAGTATCGCCCCAGGGACTAGCGGGAGGACAGATACGCAGTATTTT. This gives the protein CASSIAPGTSGRTDTQYF.

The J gene is TRBJ2-5, the V gene TRBV5-6, with 7 positions matching TRBD1. The CDR3 sequence is 15 residues long. V trimming: 2 bases; J trimming: 1 base; junction bases outside the gene matches: 5. Germline CDR1 and CDR2: SGHDT and YYEEEE. The CDR3 region is CASSFYQGVQETQYF. For the CDR3, the DNA is TGTGCCAGCAGCTTCTACCAGGGGGTCCAAGAGACCCAGTACTTC. Full variable domain (missing parts from reference TRBV5-6 and TRBJ2-5): DAGVTQSPTHLIKTRGQQVTLRCSPKSGHDTVSWYQQALGQGPQFIFQYYEEEERQRGNFPDRFSGHQFPNYSSELNVNALLLGDSALYLCASSFYQGVQETQYFGPGTRLLVL.